This entry describes one TCR beta chain. The data belong to a study of blood T cell repertoires in COVID-19. Study context: Sample material is recorded as cDNA or gDNA derived from T cells, B-cell-depleted T cells, or PBMCs.

This table comes from immunoSEQ multiplex PCR, and its TCRdb copy is limited to in-frame clones, with some not included. The table shows 150,000 to 200,000 clones, with 88% occurring only once. This clonotype was obtained from a human donor in a cohort sampled during active COVID-19. Sample: peripheral blood.

As DNA, the CDR3 is TGTGCCAGCAGTCTCCGAACGGGACTTCCAGGGGGATACAATGAGCAGTTCTTC. Its translation: CASSLRTGLPGGYNEQFF. The chain carries TRBV27 and TRBJ2-1; TRBD1 is a possible D gene (7 bases). Trimming shortened V by 5 bases and J by 4 bases, and 24 bases separated the two germline ends. Germline lookup yields CDR1 MNHEY and CDR2 SMNVEV (reference sequence). The CDR3 covers 18 residues.